Listed below are T cell receptor beta chains from one sample, sequenced in a study of Ad26.COV2.S vaccination and SARS-CoV-2 variants. The method was immunoSEQ multiplex PCR; TCRdb's version includes in-frame clones alone and lacks a portion of them. Here the sample spans about 450,000 clones, 80% to 90% being singletons. The sample was peripheral blood, taken in a trial of Ad26.COV2.S vaccine versus placebo. The receptors come from a person aged 18-60 years who received the Ad26.COV2.S COVID-19 vaccine or a placebo. CDR3s include the opening cysteine and the closing phenylalanine or tryptophan. The order of the fields is CDR3 protein, J gene, V gene.

CDR3aa: CSVQGEGEAFF
j_gene: TRBJ1-1
v_gene: TRBV20-1

CDR3aa: CASSFTPNQPQHF
j_gene: TRBJ1-5
v_gene: TRBV5-6

CDR3aa: CASSPILAGGYYNEQFF
j_gene: TRBJ2-1
v_gene: TRBV18

CDR3aa: CATSRGGQMNTEAFF
j_gene: TRBJ1-1
v_gene: TRBV15

CDR3aa: CASSFSSGETQYF
j_gene: TRBJ2-5
v_gene: TRBV27

CDR3aa: CASSLMWNRGQTEAFF
j_gene: TRBJ1-1
v_gene: TRBV7-8

CDR3aa: CASSPTSGYEQYF
j_gene: TRBJ2-7
v_gene: TRBV18

CDR3aa: CASSRDRDTLTGGAFF
j_gene: TRBJ1-1
v_gene: TRBV5-6

CDR3aa: CATSTYRGGYNEQFF
j_gene: TRBJ2-1
v_gene: TRBV15

CDR3aa: CASSLAPTGHYEQYF
j_gene: TRBJ2-7
v_gene: TRBV5-1

CDR3aa: CATSPGTSGLHQETQYF
j_gene: TRBJ2-5
v_gene: TRBV24-1

CDR3aa: CAISESLQTRVF
j_gene: TRBJ1-1
v_gene: TRBV10-3

CDR3aa: CASSLDVGQETQYF
j_gene: TRBJ2-5
v_gene: TRBV7-9

CDR3aa: CASSRGRADTGELFF
j_gene: TRBJ2-2
v_gene: TRBV18

CDR3aa: CASSPPASGRDTQYF
j_gene: TRBJ2-3
v_gene: TRBV18

CDR3aa: CASSVTQGMGEQFF
j_gene: TRBJ2-1
v_gene: TRBV9

CDR3aa: CASSLEGRNYYYGYTF
j_gene: TRBJ1-2
v_gene: TRBV7-2

CDR3aa: CASSFGQGDFEQYF
j_gene: TRBJ2-7
v_gene: TRBV5-5

CDR3aa: CASSVDGSGNTIYF
j_gene: TRBJ1-3
v_gene: TRBV9

CDR3aa: CASSGPRGLYNEQFF
j_gene: TRBJ2-1
v_gene: TRBV5-6

CDR3aa: CASQNPGGENIQYF
j_gene: TRBJ2-4
v_gene: TRBV2

CDR3aa: CASRAFAGNEQFF
j_gene: TRBJ2-1
v_gene: TRBV3-1/TRBV3-2

CDR3aa: CASRDPQREQYF
j_gene: TRBJ2-7
v_gene: TRBV19

CDR3aa: CASSRGNQETQYF
j_gene: TRBJ2-5
v_gene: TRBV18

CDR3aa: CSVLFYGGNTEAFF
j_gene: TRBJ1-1
v_gene: TRBV29-1

CDR3aa: CASSGDPGLLTDTQYF
j_gene: TRBJ2-3
v_gene: TRBV7-3

CDR3aa: CASSYAGFYNEQFF
j_gene: TRBJ2-1
v_gene: TRBV7-2

CDR3aa: CASSIGGAGAVGELFF
j_gene: TRBJ2-2
v_gene: TRBV19

CDR3aa: CASSLPPGTGSGTDTQYF
j_gene: TRBJ2-3
v_gene: TRBV7-9

CDR3aa: CASSRTAVANTGELFF
j_gene: TRBJ2-2
v_gene: TRBV5-1

CDR3aa: CAWSRGGRRAETQYF
j_gene: TRBJ2-5
v_gene: TRBV30

CDR3aa: CASSLGAGYTF
j_gene: TRBJ1-2
v_gene: TRBV11-2

CDR3aa: CASSPGGNSPLHF
j_gene: TRBJ1-6
v_gene: TRBV2

CDR3aa: CASRERDGYTF
j_gene: TRBJ1-2
v_gene: TRBV7-9

CDR3aa: CASSAEGREETQYF
j_gene: TRBJ2-5
v_gene: TRBV2

CDR3aa: CASGSSGADTQYF
j_gene: TRBJ2-3
v_gene: TRBV12-5

CDR3aa: CASSPGRLASSMDQETQYF
j_gene: TRBJ2-5
v_gene: TRBV7-3